Reported below is one T cell receptor beta chain. Antigen specificity is unknown. The data are from a study of post-analysis software for immune sequencing data. Study-wide background: Both relapsing-remitting and secondary progressive multiple sclerosis featured among the disease courses, as did progressive-relapsing multiple sclerosis. Study-wide points: Controls showed significantly higher normalized Chao1 diversity than did multiple sclerosis patients. With TRBV5-6, TRBV5-1 and TRBV20-1 included, about five TRBV segments were more frequent in patients than in controls.

Germline CDR1 is KGHDR and CDR2 is SFDVKD. The trim removed 6 bases at V and 5 bases at J, leaving 4 bases unmatched. The CDR3 covers 13 residues. Included in the TCR beta cDNA libraries were unique molecular identifiers. Researchers reported 520,000 or so cDNA molecules coming from around 1 to 10 million T cells. MiXCR was run by TCRdb on the PCR reads, yielding one entry per CDR3 protein. The profile shows approximately 770,000 distinct CDR3 sequences, roughly 50% of them singletons. V usage is TRBV24-1 and J usage is TRBJ2-3, with 7 nucleotides matching TRBD2. The specimen sequenced was blood. The TCR comes from a girl under 18 with multiple sclerosis. DNA for the CDR3: TGTGCCACCAGTTGGGGGGGAGGAGATACGCAGTATTTT. Protein product: CATSWGGGDTQYF.